This T cell receptor beta chain is from a study of shared clonotypes between healthy human individuals. Study-wide background: Each donor's CD4 naive and CD4 memory cells filled three plates apiece, CD8 naive two, and CD8 memory one. Study-wide findings and caveats: Non-shared clonotypes showed lower generation probabilities than clonotypes common to all four donors. Only blood samples were collected, and tissue repertoires likely differ. A limitation of the genetic and exposure-history diversity represented arose from few donors.

The method was immunoSEQ multiplex PCR; TCRdb's version includes in-frame clones alone and lacks a portion of them. Of a few million clones listed, around 95% are singletons. CD8 cells regarded as naive lacked CD45RO, were positively chosen for CCR7, and omitted terminally differentiated effector memory CD45RA+ cells. Germline V CDR1 and CDR2: MNHEY, SMNVEV (reference sequence). Trimming took 6 bases from V and 5 from J; bases not matched to a gene: 5. This CDR3 spans 13 amino acids. This clone was counted a few times. Its matching antigen is unknown. The sequenced sample consisted of naive CD8+ T cells from PBMCs. The TCR originated in a man between 18 and 29 years old in good health. Some clones in this sample may be carry-over from other donors' samples. The chain is built from TRBV27 and TRBJ1-1; 8 bases fit TRBD1. CDR3 loop: CASRDRAGTEAFF. CDR3 DNA: TGTGCCAGCAGGGACAGGGCTGGAACTGAAGCTTTCTTT.